The 8 T cell receptor beta chains below were found in one sample sequenced in a study of regulatory T cells in long-lasting Graves disease. Construction of the TCR beta libraries employed iRepertoire HTBI primers in conjunction with Arm-PCR of CDR3 regions. Using its own MiXCR run on the multiplex PCR reads, TCRdb lists one record per CDR3 protein. The table records roughly 350,000 distinct CDR3 sequences, 16% of them present only once. This sample's time point: newly diagnosed GD, antithyroid drugs for less than 3 months. There was RNA extracted from PBMCs, and the TCR library was made from it. These same records also appear under a second study, on T cells in Graves' hyperthyroidism and ophthalmopathy.

Sample: peripheral blood mononuclear cells (PBMCs), taken at new diagnosis, from a patient treated with antithyroid drugs. The source is a man in his forties or fifties with Graves disease.

The rearrangement joins TRBV4-2 to TRBJ2-1; 8 bases are shared with TRBD2. This CDR3 comprises 18 residues. Looked up from germline, CDR1 is LGHNA and CDR2 is YNFKEQ. The trim removed 0 bases at V and 6 bases at J, leaving 13 bases unmatched. The CDR3 nucleotides are TGTGCCAGCAGCCAAGAATCCCTAGCGGGTCGAGGGGTCAATGAGCAGTTCTTC. It yields the protein CASSQESLAGRGVNEQFF.

The sample holds a few counts of this clonotype. The V call is TRBV6-9, the J call TRBJ2-3; perhaps TRBD2 as D (6 bases). V lost 4 bases to trimming and J lost 8 bases, with 22 bases between them. The germline V gene has CDR1 MNHGY and CDR2 SVAAGI. CDR3 size: 16 residues. This CDR3 reads CASSSSTLGAGRTQYF. CDR3 in DNA: TGTGCCAGCAGTTCCTCAACCCTTGGGGCGGGGCGTACGCAGTATTTT.

By sample share, this clonotype is medium-sized. The chain links TRBV28 to TRBJ1-1; D gene unclear. The CDR3 spans 14 residues. V lost 4 bases, J lost 1 base, and 10 bases lay in between. CDR1 and CDR2 from the germline V gene are MDHEN and SYDVKM. In DNA form, the CDR3 reads TGTGCCAGCAGTTCCGTCGGCTGGAACACTGAAGCTTTCTTT. This translates into CASSSVGWNTEAFF.

Concerning this clonotype: This could be a read error, since a much larger clone is one nucleotide away. The chain joins TRBV9 to TRBJ2-3; D gene unclear. V dropped 0 bases and J dropped 1 base, with 6 bases sitting between them. The CDR3 totals 14 residues. CDR1 is SGDLS, CDR2 YYNGEE, per germline. The CDR3 region has the DNA TGTGCCAGCAGCGTAGGATCCCGCACAGATACGCAGTATTTT. Translating gives CASSVGSRTDTQYF.

This clonotype has at least ten counts. The rearrangement joins TRBV7-9 to TRBJ1-5, with D perhaps TRBD1 (5 bases). CDR3 length: 14 residues. Germline V CDR1 and CDR2: SEHNR, FQNEAQ (reference sequence). The V gene lost 5 bases and the J gene lost 0 bases, with 8 bases spanning the gap. CDR3: CASSPTASNQPQHF. The CDR3 DNA reads TGTGCCAGCAGCCCGACAGCTAGCAATCAGCCCCAGCATTTT.

This clonotype has at least ten counts. The rearrangement uses TRBV6-1 and TRBJ2-1; possible D gene TRBD2, 6 bases. CDR3 length: 15 amino acids. Trimming removed 5 bases from V and 3 bases from J, with 14 bases in between. In germline, CDR1 is MNHNS, CDR2 SASEGT. The CDR3 region has the DNA TGTGCCAGCAGTATAGGGACTCCTCTCTACAATGAGCAGTTCTTC. Protein: CASSIGTPLYNEQFF.

This clonotype was counted many times. The junction departs from the called germline gene at one end, perhaps through a read error. The chain links TRBV3-1 to TRBJ2-5; D not certain. CDR3 length: 14 residues. Germline values: CDR1 LGHDT, CDR2 YNNKEL (reference sequence). For the CDR3, the DNA is TGTGCCAGCAGCCAAGGGTTCCCCCAAGGGACCCAGTACTTC. Encoded protein: CASSQGFPQGTQYF.

This clonotype occurred many times. The chain couples TRBV30 to TRBJ2-7; D is perhaps TRBD2 (7 bases). The germline V gene encodes CDR1 GTSNPN and CDR2 SVGIG (reference sequence). This CDR3 contains 13 residues. V was clipped by 3 bases and J by 7 bases, with 16 bases between them. The CDR3 nucleotides read TGTGCCTGGAGGGGGGGGCGCCCGGGGGAGCAGTACTTC. Protein: CAWRGGRPGEQYF.